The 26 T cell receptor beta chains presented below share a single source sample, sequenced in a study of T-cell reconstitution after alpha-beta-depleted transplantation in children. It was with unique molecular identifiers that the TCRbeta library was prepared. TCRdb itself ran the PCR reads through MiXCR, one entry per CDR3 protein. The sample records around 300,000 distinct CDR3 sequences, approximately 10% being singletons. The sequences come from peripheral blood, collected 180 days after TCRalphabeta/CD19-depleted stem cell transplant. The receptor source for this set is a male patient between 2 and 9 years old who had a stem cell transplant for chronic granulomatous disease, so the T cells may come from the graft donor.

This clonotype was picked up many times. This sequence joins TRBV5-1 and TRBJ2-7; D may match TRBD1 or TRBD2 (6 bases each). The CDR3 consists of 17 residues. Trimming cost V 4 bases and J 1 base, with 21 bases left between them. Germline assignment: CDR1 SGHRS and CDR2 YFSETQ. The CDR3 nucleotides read TGCGCCAGCAGCCCAGGGGCCGGGACTCCGAAGTCCTACGAGCAGTACTTC. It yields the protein CASSPGAGTPKSYEQYF.

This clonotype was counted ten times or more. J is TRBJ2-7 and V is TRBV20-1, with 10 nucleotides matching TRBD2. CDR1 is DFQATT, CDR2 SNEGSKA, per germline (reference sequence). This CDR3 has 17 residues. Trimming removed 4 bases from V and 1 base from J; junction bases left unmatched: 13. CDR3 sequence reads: CSATGVSLLAGSYEQYF. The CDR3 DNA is TGCAGTGCTACGGGGGTCAGCCTACTAGCGGGATCCTACGAGCAGTACTTC.

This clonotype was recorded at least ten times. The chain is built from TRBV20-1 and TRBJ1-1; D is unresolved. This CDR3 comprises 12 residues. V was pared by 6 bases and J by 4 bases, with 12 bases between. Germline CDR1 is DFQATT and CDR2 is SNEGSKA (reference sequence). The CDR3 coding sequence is TGCAGTGCCCTTGTGGGCAGCACTGAAGCTTTCTTT. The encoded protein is CSALVGSTEAFF.

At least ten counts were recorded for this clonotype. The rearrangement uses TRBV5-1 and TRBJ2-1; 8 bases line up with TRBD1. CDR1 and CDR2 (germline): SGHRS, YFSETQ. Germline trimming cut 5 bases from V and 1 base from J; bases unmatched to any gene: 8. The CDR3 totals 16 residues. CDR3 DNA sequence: TGCGCCAGCAGTTTCGGACAGGGCGGTTCCTACAATGAGCAGTTCTTC. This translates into CASSFGQGGSYNEQFF.

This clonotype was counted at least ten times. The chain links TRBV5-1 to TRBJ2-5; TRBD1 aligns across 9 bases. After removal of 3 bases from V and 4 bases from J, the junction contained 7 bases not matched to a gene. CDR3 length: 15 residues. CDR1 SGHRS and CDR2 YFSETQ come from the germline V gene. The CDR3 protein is CASSSPGTGRETQYF. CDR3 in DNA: TGCGCCAGCAGCTCGCCCGGGACAGGGAGAGAGACCCAGTACTTC.

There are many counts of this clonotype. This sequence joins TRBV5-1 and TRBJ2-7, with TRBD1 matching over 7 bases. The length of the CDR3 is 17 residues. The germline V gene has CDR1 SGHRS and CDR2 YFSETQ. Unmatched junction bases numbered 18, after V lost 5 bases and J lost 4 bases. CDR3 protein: CASSVRENTGAKYEQYF. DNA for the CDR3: TGCGCCAGCAGTGTTCGCGAAAATACAGGGGCGAAGTACGAGCAGTACTTC.

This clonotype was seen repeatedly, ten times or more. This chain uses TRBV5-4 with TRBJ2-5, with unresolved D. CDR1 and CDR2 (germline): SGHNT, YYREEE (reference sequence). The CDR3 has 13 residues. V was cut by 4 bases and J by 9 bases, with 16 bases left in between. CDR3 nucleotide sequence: TGTGCCAGCAGCCCCCAGGTAGCCGGGCCCCAGTACTTC. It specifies CASSPQVAGPQYF.

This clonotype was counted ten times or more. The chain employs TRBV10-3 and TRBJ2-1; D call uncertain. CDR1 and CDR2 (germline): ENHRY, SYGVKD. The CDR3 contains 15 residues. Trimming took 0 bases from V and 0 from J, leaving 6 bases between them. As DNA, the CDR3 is TGTGCCATCAGTGAGTCTTCGAGCTCCTACAATGAGCAGTTCTTC. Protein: CAISESSSSYNEQFF.

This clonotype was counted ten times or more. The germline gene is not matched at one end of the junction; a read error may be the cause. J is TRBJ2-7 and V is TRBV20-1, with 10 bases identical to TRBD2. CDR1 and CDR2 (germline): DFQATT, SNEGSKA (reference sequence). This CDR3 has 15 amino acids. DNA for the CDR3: TGCAGTGTTAGAGATTTAGCGGGAGGAGTCGACGAGCAGTACTTC. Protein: CSVRDLAGGVDEQYF.

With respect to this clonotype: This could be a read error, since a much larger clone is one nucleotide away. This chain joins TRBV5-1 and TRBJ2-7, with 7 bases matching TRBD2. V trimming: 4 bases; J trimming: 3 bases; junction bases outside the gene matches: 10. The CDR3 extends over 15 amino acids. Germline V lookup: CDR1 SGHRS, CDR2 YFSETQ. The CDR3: CASSLATSPIYEQYF. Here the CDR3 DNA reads TGCGCCAGCAGCCTCGCGACTAGCCCAATCTACGAGCAGTACTTC.

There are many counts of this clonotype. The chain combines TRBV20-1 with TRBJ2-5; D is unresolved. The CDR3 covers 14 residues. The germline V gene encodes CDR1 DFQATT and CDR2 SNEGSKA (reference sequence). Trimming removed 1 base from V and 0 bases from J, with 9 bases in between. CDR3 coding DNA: TGCAGTGCTAGAGTACTAACCAACCAAGAGACCCAGTACTTC. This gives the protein CSARVLTNQETQYF.

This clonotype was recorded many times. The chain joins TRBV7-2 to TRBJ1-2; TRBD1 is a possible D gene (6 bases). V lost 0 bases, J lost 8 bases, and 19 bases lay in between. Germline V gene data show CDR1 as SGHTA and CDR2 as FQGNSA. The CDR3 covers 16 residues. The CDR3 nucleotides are TGTGCCAGCAGCTTAGCCCCGCTGGGGGGCGCAGACGGCTACACCTTC. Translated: CASSLAPLGGADGYTF.

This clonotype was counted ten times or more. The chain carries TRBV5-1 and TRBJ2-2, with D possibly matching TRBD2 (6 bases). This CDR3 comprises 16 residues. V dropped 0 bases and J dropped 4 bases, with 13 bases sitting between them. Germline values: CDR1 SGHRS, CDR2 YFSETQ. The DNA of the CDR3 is TGCGCCAGCAGCTTGGAACGGGGGAGAGTCACCGGGGAGCTGTTTTTT. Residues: CASSLERGRVTGELFF.

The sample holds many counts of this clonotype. The CDR3 region has the DNA TGTGCCGGGGGGGCGACAGGTTATCAGCCCCAGCATTTT. Its protein product is CAGGATGYQPQHF. The chain uses TRBV28 and TRBJ1-5; D may be TRBD1 (6 bases). The CDR3 is 13 amino acids. Trimming stripped 11 bases from V and 5 bases from J, with 16 bases between. Germline V lookup: CDR1 MDHEN, CDR2 SYDVKM.

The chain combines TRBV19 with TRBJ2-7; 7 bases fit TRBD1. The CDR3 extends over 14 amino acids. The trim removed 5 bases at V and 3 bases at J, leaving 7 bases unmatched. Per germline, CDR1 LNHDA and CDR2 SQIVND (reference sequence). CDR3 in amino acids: CASSGTGQIYEQYF. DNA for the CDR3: TGTGCCAGTAGTGGAACGGGACAGATCTACGAGCAGTACTTC.

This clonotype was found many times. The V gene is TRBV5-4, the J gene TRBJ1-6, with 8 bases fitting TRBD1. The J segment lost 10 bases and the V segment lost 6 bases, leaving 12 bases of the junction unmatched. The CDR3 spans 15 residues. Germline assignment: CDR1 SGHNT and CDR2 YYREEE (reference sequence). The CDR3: CASTPFGQGDSPLHF. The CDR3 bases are TGTGCCAGCACCCCTTTTGGACAGGGAGACTCACCCCTCCACTTT.

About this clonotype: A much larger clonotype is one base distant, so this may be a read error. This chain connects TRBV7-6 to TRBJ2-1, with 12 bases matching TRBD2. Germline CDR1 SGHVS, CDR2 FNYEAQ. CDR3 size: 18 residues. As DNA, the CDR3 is TGTGTCAGCAGCTTAGTCCTAGCGGGAGGGGCGGGTTACAATGAGCAGTTCTTC. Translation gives CVSSLVLAGGAGYNEQFF.

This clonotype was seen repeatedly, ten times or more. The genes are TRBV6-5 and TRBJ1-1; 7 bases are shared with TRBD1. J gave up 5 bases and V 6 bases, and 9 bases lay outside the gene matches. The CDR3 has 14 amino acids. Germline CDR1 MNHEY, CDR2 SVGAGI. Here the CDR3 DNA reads TGTGCCAGCAGACCGCCGACAGGGAGGACTGAAGCTTTCTTT. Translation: CASRPPTGRTEAFF.

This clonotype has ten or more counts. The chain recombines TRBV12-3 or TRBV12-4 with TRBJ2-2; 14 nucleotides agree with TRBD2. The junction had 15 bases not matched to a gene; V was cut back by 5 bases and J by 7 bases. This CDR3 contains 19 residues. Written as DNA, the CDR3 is TGTGCCAGCAGTACCGGGACAACCGGGACTAGCGGGAGAATCGGGGAGCTGTTTTTT. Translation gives CASSTGTTGTSGRIGELFF.

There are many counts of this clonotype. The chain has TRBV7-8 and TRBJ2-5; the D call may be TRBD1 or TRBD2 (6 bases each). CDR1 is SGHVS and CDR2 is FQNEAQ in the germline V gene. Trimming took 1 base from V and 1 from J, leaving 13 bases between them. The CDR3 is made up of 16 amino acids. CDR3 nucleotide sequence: TGTGCCAGCAGCTTAGGGCCAGGGGACTTCCAAGAGACCCAGTACTTC. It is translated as CASSLGPGDFQETQYF.

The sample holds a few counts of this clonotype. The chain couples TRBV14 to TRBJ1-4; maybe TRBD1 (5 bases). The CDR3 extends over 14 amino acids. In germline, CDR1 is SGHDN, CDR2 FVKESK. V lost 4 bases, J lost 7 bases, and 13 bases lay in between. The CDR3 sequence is CASSRQGEGEKLFF. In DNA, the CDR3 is TGTGCCAGCAGCCGGCAAGGGGAAGGTGAAAAACTGTTTTTT.

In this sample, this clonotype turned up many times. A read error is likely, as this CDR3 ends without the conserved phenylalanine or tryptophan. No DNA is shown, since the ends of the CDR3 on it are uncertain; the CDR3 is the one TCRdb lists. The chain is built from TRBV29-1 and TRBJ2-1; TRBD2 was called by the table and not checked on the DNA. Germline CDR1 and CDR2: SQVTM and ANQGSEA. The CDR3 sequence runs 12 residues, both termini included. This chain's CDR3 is CSVELGGLAGFI.

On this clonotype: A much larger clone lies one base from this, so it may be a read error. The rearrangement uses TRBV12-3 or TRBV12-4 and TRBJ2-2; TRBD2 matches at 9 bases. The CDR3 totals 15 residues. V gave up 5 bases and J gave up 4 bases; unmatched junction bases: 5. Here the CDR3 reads CASSLGSGGTGELFF. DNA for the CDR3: TGTGCCAGCAGTCTCGGTAGCGGGGGCACCGGGGAGCTGTTTTTT.

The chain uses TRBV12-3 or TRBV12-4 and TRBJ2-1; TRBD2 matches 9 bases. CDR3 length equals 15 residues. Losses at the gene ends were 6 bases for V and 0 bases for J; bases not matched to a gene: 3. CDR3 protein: CASSSSGISYNEQFF. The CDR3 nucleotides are TGTGCCAGCAGCTCTAGCGGGATCTCCTACAATGAGCAGTTCTTC.

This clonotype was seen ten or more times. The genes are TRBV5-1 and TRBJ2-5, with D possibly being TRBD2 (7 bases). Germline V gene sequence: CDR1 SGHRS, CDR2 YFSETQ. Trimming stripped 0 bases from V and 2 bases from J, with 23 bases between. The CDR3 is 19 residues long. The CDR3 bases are TGCGCCAGCAGCTTGGAAGGGGGGGAGAGATGGATGGGACAAGAGACCCAGTACTTC. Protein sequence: CASSLEGGERWMGQETQYF.

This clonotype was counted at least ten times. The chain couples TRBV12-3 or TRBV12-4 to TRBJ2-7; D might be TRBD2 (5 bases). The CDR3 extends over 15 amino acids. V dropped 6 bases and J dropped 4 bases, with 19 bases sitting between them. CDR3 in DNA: TGTGCCAGCAGCCCCCAGGCCGGGATCTCATACGAGCAGTACTTC. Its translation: CASSPQAGISYEQYF.